These 10 T cell receptor beta chains share one sample of origin, sequenced in a study of blood T cell repertoires in COVID-19. The data were produced by immunoSEQ multiplex PCR, yet TCRdb's version contains in-frame clones alone and is incomplete. The sample lists approximately 230,000 clones; roughly 87% were seen once. Sequencing was performed on PBMCs or T cells enriched from blood (not recorded which). These receptors all stem from a woman younger than 45 with acute COVID-19.

The genes are TRBV7-9 and TRBJ1-1; D perhaps matches TRBD1 (5 bases). Between the trimmed V and J ends, which lost 5 bases and 0 bases, there was a span of 10 bases. The CDR3 covers 14 residues. The germline CDR1 and CDR2 sequences are SEHNR and FQNEAQ (reference sequence). CDR3 DNA sequence: TGTGCCAGCAGCACGGACATTGTGAACACTGAAGCTTTCTTT. It codes for CASSTDIVNTEAFF.

This rearrangement joins TRBV7-3 to TRBJ2-6, with D hard to call. CDR1 is SGHTA and CDR2 is FQGTGA in the germline V gene. The CDR3 has 12 amino acids. V lost 5 bases and J 13 bases, leaving 12 bases between the germline ends. The CDR3: CASSQPNEVLTF. CDR3 nucleotides: TGTGCCAGCAGCCAACCCAACGAGGTCCTGACTTTC.

The rearrangement uses TRBV9 and TRBJ1-1, with D perhaps matching TRBD1 (6 bases). CDR1 SGDLS and CDR2 YYNGEE come from the germline V gene. Trimming stripped 0 bases from V and 5 bases from J, with 17 bases between. The CDR3 totals 16 residues. The CDR3 spells CASSVAGRGEKTEAFF. The CDR3 DNA reads TGTGCCAGCAGCGTAGCAGGGAGGGGGGAAAAGACTGAAGCTTTCTTT.

This clone showed up just once. This chain joins TRBV19 and TRBJ2-7, with TRBD2 matching 15 bases. This CDR3 comprises 15 residues. The germline V gene has CDR1 LNHDA and CDR2 SQIVND (reference sequence). The J segment lost 11 bases and the V segment lost 5 bases, leaving 10 bases of the junction unmatched. The DNA of the CDR3 is TGTGCCAGTAGTGAAACGGGACTAGCGGGAGGAAGGGAGTACTTC. Translating it yields CASSETGLAGGREYF.

In DNA, the CDR3 is TGTGCCAGCAGACTGCCCTCCCGGACAGCTATAGCCAAAAACATTCAGTACTTC. It codes for CASRLPSRTAIAKNIQYF. The chain uses TRBV28 and TRBJ2-4, with D possibly being TRBD1 (6 bases). V was pared by 6 bases and J by 0 bases, with 21 bases between. The CDR3 covers 18 residues. The germline V gene has CDR1 MDHEN and CDR2 SYDVKM. Drawing the rest from reference TRBV28 and TRBJ2-4, the complete variable domain is DVKVTQSSRYLVKRTGEKVFLECVQDMDHENMFWYRQDPGLGLRLIYFSYDVKMKEKGDIPEGYSVSREKKERFSLILESASTNQTSMYLCASRLPSRTAIAKNIQYFGAGTRLSVL.

The chain couples TRBV23-1 to TRBJ2-6, with TRBD2 matching over 7 bases. TRBV23-1 is an ORF, and what it does is uncertain. This CDR3 spans 21 amino acids. V lost 3 bases, J lost 0 bases, and 17 bases stayed unmatched. DNA for the CDR3: TGCGCCAGCAGTCAGGTGGGGGGGAACTCCAATTCCAGCTCTGGGGCCAACGTCCTGACTTTC. Encoded protein: CASSQVGGNSNSSSGANVLTF.

Only one count was recorded for this clone. The chain uses TRBV28 and TRBJ2-2, with D perhaps matching TRBD2 (5 bases). Between the trimmed V and J ends, which lost 2 bases and 2 bases, there was a span of 9 bases. The V gene's germline CDR1 is MDHEN and CDR2 SYDVKM. The CDR3 length is 15 residues. The CDR3: CASSLEGFNTGELFF. In nucleotides, the CDR3 is TGTGCCAGCAGTTTAGAGGGCTTCAACACCGGGGAGCTGTTTTTT.

The CDR3 DNA reads TGCGCCAGCAGCCAAAATGTCGCGGGAGGGCCCTTAGCTGAGCAGTTCTTC. Translated, it gives CASSQNVAGGPLAEQFF. This sequence joins TRBV4-3 and TRBJ2-1, with 9 bases matching TRBD2. This CDR3 contains 17 residues. Germline CDR1 is LGHNA and CDR2 is YSLEER. J gave up 9 bases and V 2 bases, and 14 bases lay outside the gene matches.

This clone was observed once. This chain uses TRBV18 with TRBJ1-3, with D unclear. The CDR3 length is 14 residues. Germline V gives CDR1 KGHSH, CDR2 LQKENI. V was cut by 2 bases and J by 5 bases, with 10 bases left in between. In nucleotides, the CDR3 is TGTGCCAGCTCACCATTACCAGAAAGAAACACCATATATTTT. The encoded protein is CASSPLPERNTIYF. Drawing the rest from reference TRBV18 and TRBJ1-3, the complete variable domain is NAGVMQNPRHLVRRRGQEARLRCSPMKGHSHVYWYRQLPEEGLKFMVYLQKENIIDESGMPKERFSAEFPKEGPSILRIQQVVRGDSAAYFCASSPLPERNTIYFGEGSWLTVV.

The chain links TRBV19 to TRBJ2-4, with D perhaps TRBD1 (5 bases). The V gene's germline CDR1 is LNHDA and CDR2 SQIVND (reference sequence). The CDR3 totals 14 residues. The ends were cut back, 3 bases at V and 0 bases at J, with 6 bases in the middle. For the CDR3, the DNA is TGTGCCAGTAGTATCGACAGAGCCAAAAACATTCAGTACTTC. Its protein is CASSIDRAKNIQYF.